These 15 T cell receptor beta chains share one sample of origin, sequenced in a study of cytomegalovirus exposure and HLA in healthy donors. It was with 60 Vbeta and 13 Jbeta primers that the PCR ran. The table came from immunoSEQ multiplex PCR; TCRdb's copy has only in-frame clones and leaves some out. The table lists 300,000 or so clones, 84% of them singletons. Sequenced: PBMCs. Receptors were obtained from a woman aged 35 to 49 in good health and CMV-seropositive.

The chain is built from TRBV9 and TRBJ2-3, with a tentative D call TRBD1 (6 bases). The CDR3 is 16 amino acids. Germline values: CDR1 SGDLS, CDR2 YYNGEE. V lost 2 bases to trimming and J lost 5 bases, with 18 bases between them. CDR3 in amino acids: CASSVRGQSMGDTQYF. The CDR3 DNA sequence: TGTGCCAGCAGCGTGAGAGGACAGAGTATGGGAGATACGCAGTATTTT.

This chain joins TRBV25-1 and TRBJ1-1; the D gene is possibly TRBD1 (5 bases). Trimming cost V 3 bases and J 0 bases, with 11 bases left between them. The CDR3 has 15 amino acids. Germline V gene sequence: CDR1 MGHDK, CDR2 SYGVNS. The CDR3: CASSEGGSMNTEAFF. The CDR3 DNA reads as TGTGCCAGCAGTGAGGGGGGGAGCATGAACACTGAAGCTTTCTTT.

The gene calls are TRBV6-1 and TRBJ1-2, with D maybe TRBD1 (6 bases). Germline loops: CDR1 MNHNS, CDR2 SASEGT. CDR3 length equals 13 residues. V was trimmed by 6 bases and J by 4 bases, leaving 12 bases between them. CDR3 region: CASSLQGAYGYTF. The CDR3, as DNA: TGTGCCAGCAGCCTACAGGGAGCCTATGGCTACACCTTC.

The CDR3 nucleotides are TGTGCCAGTAGTATAGATACCAGAGGCTCCTACAATGAGCAGTTCTTC. Translating it yields CASSIDTRGSYNEQFF. J is TRBJ2-1 and V is TRBV19; no clear D. This CDR3 contains 16 residues. The germline V gene encodes CDR1 LNHDA and CDR2 SQIVND (reference sequence). With 0 bases removed from V and 0 bases from J, the gap between germline ends came to 9 bases.

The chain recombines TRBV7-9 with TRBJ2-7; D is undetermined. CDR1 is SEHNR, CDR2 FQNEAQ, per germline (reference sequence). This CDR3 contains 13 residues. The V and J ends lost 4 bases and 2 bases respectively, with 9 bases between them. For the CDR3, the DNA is TGTGCCAGCAGCTACAGTCGTACCTACGAGCAGTACTTC. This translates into CASSYSRTYEQYF.

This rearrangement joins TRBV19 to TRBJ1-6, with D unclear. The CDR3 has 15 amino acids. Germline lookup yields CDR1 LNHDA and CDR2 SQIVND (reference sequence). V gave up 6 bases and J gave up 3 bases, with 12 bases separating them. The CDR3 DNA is TGTGCCAGTAGGGGAAGAGGGTTCTATAATTCACCCCTCCACTTT. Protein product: CASRGRGFYNSPLHF.

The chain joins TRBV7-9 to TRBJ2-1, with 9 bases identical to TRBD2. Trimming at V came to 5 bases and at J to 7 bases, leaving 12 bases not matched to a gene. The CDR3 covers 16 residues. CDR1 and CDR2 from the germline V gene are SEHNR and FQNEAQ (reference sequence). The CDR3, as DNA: TGTGCCAGCAGCCCTACTCCCGCGGGAGGGCCGAATGAGCAGTTCTTC. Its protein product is CASSPTPAGGPNEQFF. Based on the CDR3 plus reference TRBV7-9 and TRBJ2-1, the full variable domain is DTGVSQNPRHKITKRGQNVTFRCDPISEHNRLYWYRQTLGQGPEFLTYFQNEAQLEKSRLLSDRFSAERPKGSFSTLEIQRTEQGDSAMYLCASSPTPAGGPNEQFFGPGTRLTVL.

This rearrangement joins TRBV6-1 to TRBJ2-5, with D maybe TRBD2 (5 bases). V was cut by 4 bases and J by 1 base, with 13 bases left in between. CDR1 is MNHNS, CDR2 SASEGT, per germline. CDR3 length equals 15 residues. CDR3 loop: CASSVRGPSQETQYF. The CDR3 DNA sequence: TGTGCCAGCAGTGTTCGAGGGCCCAGCCAAGAGACCCAGTACTTC.

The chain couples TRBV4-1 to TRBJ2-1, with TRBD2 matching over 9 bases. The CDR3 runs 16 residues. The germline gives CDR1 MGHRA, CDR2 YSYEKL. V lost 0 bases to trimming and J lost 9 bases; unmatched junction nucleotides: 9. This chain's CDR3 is CASSQEGGSGSGEQFF. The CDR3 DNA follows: TGCGCCAGCAGCCAAGAAGGGGGTAGCGGGAGCGGTGAGCAGTTCTTC.

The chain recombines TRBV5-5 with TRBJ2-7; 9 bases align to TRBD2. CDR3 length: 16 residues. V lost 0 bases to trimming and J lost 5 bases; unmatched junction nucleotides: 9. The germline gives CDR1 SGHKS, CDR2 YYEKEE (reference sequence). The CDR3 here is CASSLVGPSGIDEQYF. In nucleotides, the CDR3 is TGTGCCAGCAGCTTGGTAGGTCCTAGCGGGATCGACGAGCAGTACTTC. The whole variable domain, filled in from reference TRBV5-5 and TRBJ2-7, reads DAGVTQSPTHLIKTRGQQVTLRCSPISGHKSVSWYQQVLGQGPQFIFQYYEKEERGRGNFPDRFSARQFPNYSSELNVNALLLGDSALYLCASSLVGPSGIDEQYFGPGTRLTVT.

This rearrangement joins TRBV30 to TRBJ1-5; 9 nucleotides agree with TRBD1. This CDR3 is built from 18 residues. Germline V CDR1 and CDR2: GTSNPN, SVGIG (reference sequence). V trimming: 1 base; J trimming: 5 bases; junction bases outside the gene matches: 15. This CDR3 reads CAWSAHPGQGWGDQPQHF. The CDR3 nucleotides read TGTGCCTGGAGTGCCCACCCGGGACAGGGATGGGGCGATCAGCCCCAGCATTTT. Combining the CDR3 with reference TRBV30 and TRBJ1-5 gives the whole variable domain SQTIHQWPATLVQPVGSPLSLECTVEGTSNPNLYWYRQAAGRGLQLLFYSVGIGQISSEVPQNLSASRPQDRQFILSSKKLLLSDSGFYLCAWSAHPGQGWGDQPQHFGDGTRLSIL.

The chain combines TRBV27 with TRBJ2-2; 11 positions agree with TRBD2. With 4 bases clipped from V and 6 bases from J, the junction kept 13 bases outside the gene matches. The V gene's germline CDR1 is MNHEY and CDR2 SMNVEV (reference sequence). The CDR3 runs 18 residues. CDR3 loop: CASSSIRLAGGIPGELFF. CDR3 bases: TGTGCCAGCAGTTCAATCAGGCTAGCGGGAGGCATTCCCGGGGAGCTGTTTTTT.

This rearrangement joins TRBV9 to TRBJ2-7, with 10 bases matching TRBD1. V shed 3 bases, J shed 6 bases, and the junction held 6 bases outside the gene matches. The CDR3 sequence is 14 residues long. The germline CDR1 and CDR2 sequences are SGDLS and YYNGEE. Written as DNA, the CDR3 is TGTGCCAGCAGCGCGTCCGGGACAGGGGCCGAGCAGTACTTC. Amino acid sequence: CASSASGTGAEQYF.

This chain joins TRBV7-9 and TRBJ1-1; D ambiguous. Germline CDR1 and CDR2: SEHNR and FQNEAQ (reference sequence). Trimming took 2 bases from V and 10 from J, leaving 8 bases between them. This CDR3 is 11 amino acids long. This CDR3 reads CASSLWQVAFF. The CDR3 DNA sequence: TGTGCCAGCAGCTTATGGCAGGTAGCTTTCTTT.

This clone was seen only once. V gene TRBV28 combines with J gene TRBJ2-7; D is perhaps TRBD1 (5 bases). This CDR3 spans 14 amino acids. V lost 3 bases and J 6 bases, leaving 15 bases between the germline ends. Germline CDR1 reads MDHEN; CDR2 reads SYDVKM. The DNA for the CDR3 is TGTGCCAGCAGTTTGCAGGGAATTTGGGGCGAGCAGTACTTC. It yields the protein CASSLQGIWGEQYF.